The present T cell receptor (beta chain) was sequenced within a study of T cells in Graves' hyperthyroidism and ophthalmopathy (dated 2019 in TCRdb). For the wider study: Peripheral blood was sampled at the time of initial diagnosis, prior to any treatment. Following sampling, methimazole starting at 30 mg daily was given to hyperthyroidism patients, and high-dose intravenous methylprednisolone was given to ophthalmopathy patients. Thyroid tissue and blood T-cell repertoires from six or seven Graves' hyperthyroidism patients were also compared in the study. TCR V-J signatures able to tell the groups apart were searched for in a discovery cohort of 90 to 100 patients, of whom around 42 had Graves' ophthalmopathy and 55 to 65 had stable Graves' hyperthyroidism. For training and testing, the 100 or so patients in the discovery cohort were randomly divided in a 7:3 ratio. According to the paper, TCR Vbeta CDR3 sequencing was carried out on over 130 peripheral blood samples, which came from fewer than 50 ophthalmopathy, around 75 hyperthyroidism and roughly 17 progressor patients. Prospective prediction of ophthalmopathy was tested in an independent validation cohort of 18 to 20 hyperthyroidism patients and 15 to 17 patients who later progressed to ophthalmopathy.

V is cut by 4 bases and J by 1 base, and the space between the germline ends is 8 bases. Inclusive of the bounding cysteine and phenylalanine, the CDR3 is 13 residues long. The DNA shown is the 39-base CDR3, in frame from base 1. CDR1 SQVTM and CDR2 ANQGSEA were looked up in the germline V gene. Of note for this clonotype: Its antigen is unknown. Base qualities are missing; no much larger clone stands one base away.

What the research found in general, with its limitations: No statistical method was used to set the sample size in advance, and investigators knew the group allocation. A 13 V-J signature model separated ophthalmopathy from stable hyperthyroidism, with roughly 88% sensitivity and approximately 81% specificity in cross-validation and 80%/75% in testing. In validation, the model predicted progression to ophthalmopathy a median of roughly 6.2 months before onset, with approximately 71% sensitivity and 72.22% specificity. Most expanded thyroid clonotypes (frequency above 0.001) were also detected in blood, suggesting blood repertoires may reflect thyroid immune responses.

The TCR beta CDR3 regions were amplified from RNA transcripts. A first-round RT-PCR of the TCR CDR3 used the HTBI primer set with the Qiagen OneStep RT-PCR kit. The libraries were constructed in a second round of multiplex PCR and then size-selected and purified. Libraries were sequenced paired-end with 100 bp reads on an Illumina HiSeq2000. In the original analysis: SOAPnuke was used to process the raw data, throwing out any read that contained adapters or uncalled bases, had a mean Phred below 15, or lacked an exact constant-primer or identifier match. High-quality paired reads were merged using COPE v1.2.5, and each unique nucleotide sequence was defined as a clonotype. MiTCR v1.1 was used to align the clonotypes against IMGT TRBV, TRBD and TRBJ reference segments. Analysis was restricted to V-J combinations with a frequency above 0.0001, which covered 98% to 99.2% of repertoires. The TCS score was defined as the ratio of F50 (clonal expansion) to E x V (chaos), calculated using BLOSUM62-based TCRdist between CDR3 peptides within each V-J. Welch's t-statistics and random forest reduced 500 to 550 V-J features to under 15, which were used in a naive Bayes classifier (R e1071). TCRdb reran the public reads through fastp at Q25 and MiXCR, keeping productive beta chains. Records with the same CDR3 protein are collapsed into one entry carrying the most frequent genes and DNA. The V and J calls shown here were made by TCRdb, not taken from the authors' results. The sample table contains over 450,000 distinct CDR3 sequences; only one count was recorded for roughly an eighth of them. Roughly 17% of the sample is held by the ten biggest clonotypes.

Graves' hyperthyroidism was defined as stable when no progression to ophthalmopathy occurred over 18 months of follow-up. Hyperthyroidism patients were newly diagnosed, with disease duration under 2 months, and aged 18 to 65 years. Any patient with an uncontrolled infection, another autoimmune disease, pregnancy or lactation was excluded. Clinical symptoms, serum thyroxine and TRAb, thyroid ultrasound, and orbital computed tomography formed the basis for the diagnoses. PBMCs were separated from 10 ml of fresh peripheral blood using Ficoll-Paque density gradient centrifugation. Total RNA was extracted using Trizol reagent, and RNA quality was assessed on an Agilent 2100 Bioanalyzer.

Sequencing was performed on blood. The TCR was taken from a woman aged 18-29 years with Graves' hyperthyroidism. The chain joins TRBV29-1 to TRBJ1-3; the D gene lacks a confident call. The DNA is as follows: TGCAGCGTTGTAAAGGGATCTGGAAACACCATATATTTT. Its product reads: CSVVKGSGNTIYF.